This T cell receptor beta chain was recorded in a study of T cell responses to AZD1222 COVID-19 vaccine. Study observations and caveats: The study sampled repertoires only after the peak T cell response.

This clone was recorded once. Its antigen is still unknown. Trimming stripped 5 bases from V and 3 bases from J, with 9 bases between. The germline V gene has CDR1 SGHRS and CDR2 YFSETQ. This CDR3 is built from 12 residues. Sequencing used immunoSEQ multiplex PCR; TCRdb keeps in-frame clones, though not all of them. The sample shows over 100,000 clones, around 86% of them seen only once. The source material was peripheral blood, sampled on day 0 of AZD1222 vaccination. This TCR was recovered from an adult in good health. The chain combines TRBV5-1 with TRBJ2-7; a possible D gene is TRBD1 (5 bases). This CDR3 is CASSPDNYEQYF. The CDR3 coding sequence is TGCGCCAGCAGTCCGGACAACTACGAGCAGTACTTC.